Presented here are 10 T cell receptor beta chains from one specimen sequenced in a study of T-cell memory formation after mild COVID-19. TCRdb re-called the 5' RACE reads through MiXCR, storing one row per CDR3 protein. The sample carries about 200,000 distinct CDR3 sequences, 9.5% to 10% recorded once. The source material was PBMCs or a T cell subset sorted from them (not recorded which). All receptors derive from a man aged 18 to 30 who had mild COVID-19 (a few samples of this study predate the infection). Cell type and time point are not known.

This clonotype was found many times. The rearrangement uses TRBV12-3 or TRBV12-4 and TRBJ2-7; tentative D call: TRBD2 (7 bases). The V end lost 6 bases, the J end lost 0 bases, and 15 bases lay between the germline ends. The CDR3 contains 15 residues. CDR3 region: CASSLGGPLSYEQYF. The DNA of the CDR3 is TGTGCCAGCAGCCTCGGGGGGCCCCTCTCCTACGAGCAGTACTTC.

This clonotype has only a few counts. V is TRBV24-1 and J is TRBJ1-5; D is ambiguous. This CDR3 spans 17 amino acids. V lost 1 base and J 6 bases, leaving 18 bases between the germline ends. Per germline, CDR1 KGHDR and CDR2 SFDVKD. The CDR3 sequence: CATSDFQIEGPGQPQHF. The CDR3 DNA sequence: TGTGCCACCAGTGATTTCCAGATCGAGGGCCCCGGTCAGCCCCAGCATTTT.

CDR3 DNA: TGTGCCAGTCAAGCGGTGAGCTCCTACAATGAGCAGTTCTTC. Its translation: CASQAVSSYNEQFF. The V and J genes are TRBV9 and TRBJ2-1; tentative D call: TRBD2 (5 bases). Between the trimmed V and J ends, which lost 8 bases and 0 bases, there was a span of 12 bases. The germline V gene encodes CDR1 SGDLS and CDR2 YYNGEE. The CDR3 has 14 residues.

CDR3 in amino acids: CASRRSGGMSIQYF. The CDR3 DNA follows: TGTGCCAGCAGACGGAGCGGGGGGATGAGCATTCAGTACTTC. The V gene is TRBV6-2 or TRBV6-3, the J gene TRBJ2-4; the match to TRBD2 covers 9 bases. The CDR3 extends over 14 amino acids. From germline, CDR1 is MNHEY and CDR2 SVGEGT. V gave up 6 bases and J gave up 9 bases; unmatched junction bases: 9.

This clonotype was observed at least ten times. In DNA form, the CDR3 reads TGTGCCAGCAGCTTTAACACAGATACGCAGTATTTT. Translation: CASSFNTDTQYF. J is TRBJ2-3 and V is TRBV3-1, with D uncertain. Germline lookup yields CDR1 LGHDT and CDR2 YNNKEL (reference sequence). Trimming pared 5 bases from V and 2 bases from J, leaving 5 bases between. This CDR3 contains 12 residues.

In its sample, this clonotype was seen a few times. The chain is built from TRBV24-1 and TRBJ2-3, with a tentative D call TRBD2 (7 bases). The V and J ends lost 7 bases and 3 bases respectively, with 19 bases between them. The CDR3 spans 16 residues. Germline V gene data show CDR1 as KGHDR and CDR2 as SFDVKD. The CDR3 DNA follows: TGTGCCACCAGCGGGGGGCGGCCTGATCCAACAGATACGCAGTATTTT. Protein sequence: CATSGGRPDPTDTQYF.

This clonotype was seen ten or more times. V usage is TRBV7-2 and J usage is TRBJ2-3; D unclear. Looked up from germline, CDR1 is SGHTA and CDR2 is FQGNSA. CDR3 length: 14 amino acids. Trimming cost V 4 bases and J 3 bases, with 11 bases left between them. The CDR3 region has the DNA TGTGCCAGCAGCTCGACGCCGGTGACAGATACGCAGTATTTT. It is translated as CASSSTPVTDTQYF.

By frequency in the sample, this clonotype is medium-sized. CDR3 sequence reads: CASSPRAGKGEQFF. The CDR3 coding sequence is TGTGCCAGCAGCCCAAGGGCAGGGAAGGGTGAGCAGTTCTTC. The genes are TRBV7-9 and TRBJ2-1, with D perhaps TRBD1 (5 bases). The CDR3 runs 14 residues. Trimming cost V 5 bases and J 9 bases, with 17 bases left between them. CDR1 is SEHNR and CDR2 is FQNEAQ in the germline V gene (reference sequence).

In its sample, this clonotype was seen many times. The V gene is TRBV20-1, the J gene TRBJ2-4, with no clear D. Trimming cost V 5 bases and J 3 bases, with 11 bases left between them. The germline V gene has CDR1 DFQATT and CDR2 SNEGSKA (reference sequence). The CDR3 totals 13 residues. CDR3 residues: CSAAGPLKNIQYF. As DNA, the CDR3 is TGCAGTGCTGCCGGGCCCCTCAAAAACATTCAGTACTTC.

This clonotype has just a few counts. The rearrangement joins TRBV12-3 or TRBV12-4 to TRBJ1-5; TRBD1 matches 7 bases. CDR3 length: 15 amino acids. V lost 7 bases to trimming and J lost 0 bases; unmatched junction nucleotides: 6. CDR3: CASTHRGLSNQPQHF. The DNA for the CDR3 is TGTGCCAGCACCCACAGGGGCCTTAGCAATCAGCCCCAGCATTTT.